These 9 T cell receptor beta chains were sequenced from one sample in a study of T-cell reconstitution after alpha-beta-depleted transplantation in children. The library targeted TCRbeta and was prepared with unique molecular identifiers. TCRdb re-analysed the PCR reads in MiXCR, keeping a single row per CDR3 protein. The table includes about 980,000 distinct CDR3 sequences, 25% to 30% detected once. The starting material was PBMCs, mostly from graft donor cells, obtained 360 days after TCRalphabeta/CD19-depleted stem cell transplant. These receptors originate from a boy in the first two years of life who had a stem cell transplant for SCID, so the T cells may come from the graft donor.

The gene calls are TRBV7-6 and TRBJ2-5; no reliable D call. The ends were cut back, 8 bases at V and 3 bases at J, with 4 bases in the middle. The CDR3 length is 10 residues. Germline-derived CDR1 and CDR2 are SGHVS and FNYEAQ. CDR3: CASGEETQYF. As DNA, the CDR3 is TGTGCCAGCGGAGAAGAGACCCAGTACTTC.

The chain uses TRBV9 and TRBJ2-2; possibly TRBD1 for D (6 bases). V lost 4 bases and J 6 bases, leaving 19 bases between the germline ends. Looked up from germline, CDR1 is SGDLS and CDR2 is YYNGEE. The CDR3 is 16 residues long. The CDR3: CASSYGQRAHSGELFF. CDR3 in DNA: TGTGCCAGCAGCTACGGACAGAGGGCCCACTCCGGGGAGCTGTTTTTT.

The rearrangement uses TRBV30 and TRBJ1-1; 9 positions match TRBD1. Losses at the gene ends were 4 bases for V and 6 bases for J; bases not matched to a gene: 9. The CDR3 extends over 14 amino acids. The germline gives CDR1 GTSNPN, CDR2 SVGIG (reference sequence). The CDR3 DNA reads as TGTGCCTGGACAATGGACAGGGGCCTCCCTGAAGCTTTCTTT. Protein sequence: CAWTMDRGLPEAFF.

The chain links TRBV6-1 to TRBJ2-3; 10 bases align to TRBD2. V lost 6 bases, J lost 2 bases, and 8 bases stayed unmatched. Germline-derived CDR1 and CDR2 are MNHNS and SASEGT. This CDR3 is 16 amino acids long. CDR3 sequence (DNA): TGTGCCAGCAGCCTTCGGACTAGCGGCAACACAGATACGCAGTATTTT. As protein: CASSLRTSGNTDTQYF.

The chain carries TRBV12-3 or TRBV12-4 and TRBJ1-2, with no clear D. The CDR3 sequence is 13 residues long. Deletions cut 0 bases from V and 6 bases from J, with 8 bases between. The CDR3, as DNA: TGTGCCAGCAGTTTAGCCCTTAGGGATGGCTACACCTTC. Protein product: CASSLALRDGYTF.

This clonotype was observed many times. The chain couples TRBV12-3 or TRBV12-4 to TRBJ2-5, with D hard to call. Trimming stripped 5 bases from V and 3 bases from J, with 16 bases between. The CDR3 totals 15 residues. CDR3 sequence: CASSLKGRPEETQYF. For the CDR3, the DNA is TGTGCCAGCAGTCTAAAGGGCAGGCCGGAAGAGACCCAGTACTTC.

The rearrangement joins TRBV5-1 to TRBJ1-2; D is undetermined. Per germline, CDR1 SGHRS and CDR2 YFSETQ. This CDR3 is built from 13 residues. V was shortened by 0 bases and J by 6 bases, with 9 bases between the two germline ends. CDR3 region: CASSLGPTDGYTF. The CDR3 nucleotides are TGCGCCAGCAGCTTGGGCCCCACGGATGGCTACACCTTC.

V usage is TRBV5-1 and J usage is TRBJ1-1, with TRBD1 matching over 7 bases. Germline trimming cut 4 bases from V and 0 bases from J; bases unmatched to any gene: 3. This CDR3 spans 14 amino acids. CDR1 is SGHRS and CDR2 is YFSETQ in the germline V gene. DNA of the CDR3: TGCGCCAGCAGCGAGGACAGGATGAACACTGAAGCTTTCTTT. Translated: CASSEDRMNTEAFF.

This chain connects TRBV11-1 to TRBJ1-2; 10 bases are shared with TRBD1. This CDR3 has 18 amino acids. The germline V gene encodes CDR1 SGHAT and CDR2 FQDESV (reference sequence). V lost 1 base and J lost 5; bases outside the gene matches: 13. CDR3 coding DNA: TGTGCCAGCAGCTTAGACCGGGACAGGGGACTTGTTGGTTATGGCTACACCTTC. Amino acid sequence: CASSLDRDRGLVGYGYTF.